This note documents a single T cell receptor (beta chain) sequence. This clone's antigen is unknown. Base-call qualities are not available, and no considerably larger clone is one nucleotide away. The data belong to a study of blood T cell repertoires in COVID-19 (dated by TCRdb to the early 2020s). For the wider study: Samples from collaborators originated in the United States, Italy and Spain and spanned both the acute and convalescent phases of COVID-19. Nearly every sample came with metadata listing a de-identified subject ID, COVID-19 status, age in years and sex. The prospective study material was composed of cDNA or gDNA derived from T cells, B-cell-depleted T cells, or PBMCs. Samples came from the ongoing ImmuneRACE study (first 160 participants) plus 1,254 subjects from 6 global collaborators. Deeply sampled blood TCRbeta repertoires from subjects exposed to, actively infected with, or recovered from COVID-19 were included in the dataset. The repertoires were made available in a free public database intended to serve as a resource for research on the immune response to SARS-CoV-2. HLA class I and class II types, where available, came from metadata supplied by the sample provider rather than from assay-based typing. The full study reports these points: How much clinical and demographic metadata was included differed by source and by participant, and the metadata was provided uncurated.

TCRbeta CDR3 regions were amplified from genomic DNA using the immunoSEQ Assay, a bias-controlled multiplex PCR. On the study's bioinformatics: The number of nucleated cells in each sample was estimated by amplification of reference gene primers within the assay. To quantify the absolute abundance of each unique TCRbeta CDR3 rearrangement, sequence reads were collapsed and filtered. Productive Simpson clonality was computed per sample as the square root of Simpson's diversity index over productive rearrangements. The table comes from immuneACCESS by way of TCRdb, which keeps in-frame sequences with V and J called. Part of the clones is missing from these tables; in studies checked, under half for an unresolved V gene and the rest for unknown reasons. For V, J and clone size, that table is used; D and trimming come from the DNA. Within this sample are over 200,000 clones, with around four fifths of them counted one time only. About 8.9% of the sample goes to the ten largest clones.

Collaborating institutions collected whole blood in K2EDTA tubes following their own protocols. Collaborator samples were shipped for TCRbeta analysis as frozen whole blood, isolated PBMCs, or DNA extracted from either sample type. The germline V gene (reference sequence) supplies CDR1 SEHNR and CDR2 FQNEAQ. V loses 4 bases of germline sequence and J loses 1 base, and the interval between the two ends is 4 bases. From the cysteine up to the phenylalanine, the CDR3 has a length of 12 residues. Kept here is only the CDR3 DNA, which spans 36 bases and is read in frame from base 1. Sequencing used peripheral blood. The chain is made from TRBV7-9 and TRBJ1-1; the D gene cannot be resolved reliably. The clonotype comes from a woman aged 45-65 years with acute or convalescent COVID-19. The CDR3 amino acid sequence is: CASSYRNTEAFF. The DNA is TGTGCCAGCAGCTATAGGAACACTGAAGCTTTCTTT.